This T cell receptor (beta chain) was captured in a study of graft-versus-host responses after intestinal transplantation. Profiling relied on immunoSEQ multiplex PCR, and the TCRdb table lists in-frame clones only, not all of them. The repertoire consists of over 100,000 clones, with 85% to 95% occurring once and the leading ten covering approximately 1.2%. CDR1 is MGHRA and CDR2 is YSYEKL in the germline V gene. With 4 bases removed from V and 0 bases from J, the gap between germline ends came to 18 bases. The CDR3 covers 17 residues. Comment on this clone: Its target is not known.

The receptor comes from a human donor who was the organ donor for an intestinal transplant. The source was unstimulated CD8+ T cells sorted from spleen or lymph node cells, collected before transplant. This chain uses TRBV4-1 with TRBJ1-1; D not resolved. CDR3 sequence (DNA): TGCGCCAGCAGCCCTCGGGCAGGAGAACTCATGAACACTGAAGCTTTCTTT. This sequence encodes CASSPRAGELMNTEAFF.